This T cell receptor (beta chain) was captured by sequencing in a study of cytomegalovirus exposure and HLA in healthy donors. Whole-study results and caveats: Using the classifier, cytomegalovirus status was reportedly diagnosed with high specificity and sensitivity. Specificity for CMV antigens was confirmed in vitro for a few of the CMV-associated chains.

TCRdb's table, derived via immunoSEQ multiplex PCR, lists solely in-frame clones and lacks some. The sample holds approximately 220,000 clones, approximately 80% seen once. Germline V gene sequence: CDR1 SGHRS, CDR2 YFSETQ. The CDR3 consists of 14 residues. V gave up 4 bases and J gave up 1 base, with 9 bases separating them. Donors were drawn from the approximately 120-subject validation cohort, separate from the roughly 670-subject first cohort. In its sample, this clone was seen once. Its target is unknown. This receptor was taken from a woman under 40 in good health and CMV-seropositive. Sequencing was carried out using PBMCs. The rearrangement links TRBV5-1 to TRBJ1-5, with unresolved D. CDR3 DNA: TGCGCCAGCAGCGACGGACGGAGCAATCAGCCCCAGCATTTT. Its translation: CASSDGRSNQPQHF.